These 17 T cell receptor beta chains came from one sample sequenced in a study of metastatic and nonmetastatic thyroid tumors. Nobody among the patients had been given any treatment before thyroid surgery. Using MiXCR, TCRdb reanalyzed the PCR reads. The data show around 5,900 clones, 31% seen once. Source material: tumor tissue. Every receptor here comes from a female donor with papillary thyroid cancer or a benign thyroid nodule (not recorded which). Some clones in this sample may be carry-over from other donors' samples.

This clone was found a few times. The chain recombines TRBV9 with TRBJ1-1, with D possibly matching TRBD1 (5 bases). V was trimmed by 8 bases and J by 2 bases, leaving 10 bases between them. CDR3 length equals 12 residues. Germline lookup yields CDR1 SGDLS and CDR2 YYNGEE. CDR3 loop: CASQGPNTEAFF. CDR3 DNA: TGTGCCAGTCAGGGTCCTAACACTGAAGCTTTCTTT.

In its sample, this clone is medium-sized. The chain uses TRBV7-9 and TRBJ2-1; the D gene is possibly TRBD2 (5 bases). The CDR3 consists of 12 residues. Germline V lookup: CDR1 SEHNR, CDR2 FQNEAQ (reference sequence). The V and J ends lost 5 bases and 9 bases respectively, with 11 bases between them. The CDR3 coding sequence is TGTGCCAGCAGCCGAATAACTAGTGAGCAGTTCTTC. Translation: CASSRITSEQFF.

Note on this clone: A junction boundary mismatches the germline segment, possibly from a read error. The same CDR3 is also encoded by other DNA sequences in this sample. This sequence joins TRBV7-2 and TRBJ2-1; 10 bases align to TRBD2. The CDR3 spans 14 residues. Germline V gene data show CDR1 as SGHTA and CDR2 as FQGNSA. CDR3 nucleotides: TGTGCCAGCAGCCTAGCGGGAGTCTACAATGAGCAGTTCTTC. This gives the protein CASSLAGVYNEQFF.

The chain is built from TRBV20-1 and TRBJ2-2; the match to TRBD2 covers 12 bases. Losses at the gene ends were 3 bases for V and 3 bases for J; bases not matched to a gene: 8. Germline assignment: CDR1 DFQATT and CDR2 SNEGSKA (reference sequence). The CDR3 length is 17 residues. CDR3 DNA: TGCAGTGCTAGTCCACGACTAGCGGGAGTCGACACCGGGGAGCTGTTTTTT. This encodes CSASPRLAGVDTGELFF.

The chain has TRBV28 and TRBJ1-3; maybe TRBD1 (6 bases). V was pared by 7 bases and J by 6 bases, with 13 bases between. From germline, CDR1 is MDHEN and CDR2 SYDVKM. The CDR3 is made up of 13 amino acids. The CDR3 DNA is TGTGCCAGCAAGGAGGGGGGCTTAAACACCATATATTTT. Translated, it gives CASKEGGLNTIYF.

This clone was counted ten times or more. The V and J genes are TRBV4-1 and TRBJ1-3, with a weak D call TRBD1 (6 bases). V was pared by 5 bases and J by 4 bases, with 12 bases between. There are 14 residues in the CDR3. In germline, CDR1 is MGHRA, CDR2 YSYEKL. CDR3 bases: TGCGCCAGCAGCAAAACAGGGCCCGGAAACACCATATATTTT. Amino acid sequence: CASSKTGPGNTIYF.

The chain joins TRBV12-3 or TRBV12-4 to TRBJ1-6; a possible D gene is TRBD1 (5 bases). CDR3 length: 15 residues. Deletions cut 5 bases from V and 7 bases from J, with 15 bases between. CDR3 amino acids: CASSPEGLWNSPLHF. The CDR3 coding sequence is TGTGCCAGCAGTCCGGAGGGGTTATGGAATTCACCCCTCCACTTT.

The chain couples TRBV24-1 to TRBJ2-2, with TRBD2 as a possible D gene (6 bases). This CDR3 spans 16 amino acids. Germline lookup yields CDR1 KGHDR and CDR2 SFDVKD. Trimming removed 0 bases at V and 6 bases at J, with 13 bases between. For the CDR3, the DNA is TGTGCCACCAGTGATTTGTCGGGAGAGAGGCCCGGGGAGCTGTTTTTT. Encoded protein: CATSDLSGERPGELFF.

This clone was picked up a small number of times. The J gene is TRBJ1-5, the V gene TRBV3-1; TRBD1 aligns across 10 bases. V dropped 3 bases and J dropped 6; count of bases not matched to a gene: 2. Germline CDR1 LGHDT, CDR2 YNNKEL (reference sequence). The CDR3 extends over 14 amino acids. The CDR3 is CASSHRTGGQPQHF. DNA of the CDR3: TGTGCCAGCAGCCATCGGACAGGGGGTCAGCCCCAGCATTTT.

Only one count was recorded for this clone. The chain links TRBV30 to TRBJ1-2; D is uncertain. Germline loops: CDR1 GTSNPN, CDR2 SVGIG (reference sequence). V gave up 2 bases and J gave up 8 bases, with 12 bases separating them. This CDR3 contains 12 residues. The CDR3: CAWSLGREGYTF. DNA for the CDR3: TGTGCCTGGAGTCTTGGTAGGGAGGGCTACACCTTC.

The rearrangement links TRBV20-1 to TRBJ1-2, with D perhaps TRBD1 (5 bases). Trimming left V 4 bases short and J 6 bases short, with 15 bases between. The germline V gene encodes CDR1 DFQATT and CDR2 SNEGSKA (reference sequence). This CDR3 comprises 13 residues. CDR3 in amino acids: CSATRRQGDGYTF. In DNA form, the CDR3 reads TGCAGTGCTACCCGTCGGCAGGGAGATGGCTACACCTTC.

The chain uses TRBV27 and TRBJ2-5; the D gene is possibly TRBD2 (6 bases). The CDR3 totals 12 residues. The germline V gene has CDR1 MNHEY and CDR2 SMNVEV (reference sequence). V lost 8 bases and J lost 7, with 14 bases in between. CDR3 protein: CASGGGLGTQYF. Here the CDR3 DNA reads TGTGCCAGCGGGGGAGGTCTGGGGACCCAGTACTTC.

This clone was found a few times. The gene calls are TRBV20-1 and TRBJ1-5; D ambiguous. V was pared by 2 bases and J by 2 bases, with 10 bases between. The CDR3 consists of 14 residues. CDR1 DFQATT and CDR2 SNEGSKA come from the germline V gene (reference sequence). The DNA of the CDR3 is TGCAGTGCTAGAAACCCGGAGGGCAATCAGCCCCAGCATTTT. This gives the protein CSARNPEGNQPQHF.

This chain uses TRBV30 with TRBJ1-1; D remains ambiguous. Germline V CDR1 and CDR2: GTSNPN, SVGIG (reference sequence). This CDR3 region has 10 residues. Trimming pared 5 bases from V and 11 bases from J, leaving 12 bases between. CDR3 amino acids: CAWGPVGAFF. CDR3 bases: TGTGCCTGGGGACCCGTCGGGGCTTTCTTT. The full variable domain, in which reference TRBV30 and TRBJ1-1 provide the parts outside the CDR3, is SQTIHQWPATLVQPVGSPLSLECTVEGTSNPNLYWYRQAAGRGLQLLFYSVGIGQISSEVPQNLSASRPQDRQFILSSKKLLLSDSGFYLCAWGPVGAFFGQGTRLTVV.

The J gene is TRBJ2-7, the V gene TRBV12-3 or TRBV12-4; D possibly corresponds to TRBD2 (7 bases). This CDR3 is 13 amino acids long. Trimming stripped 4 bases from V and 3 bases from J, with 10 bases between. The CDR3 spells CASSWGGGYEQYF. As DNA, the CDR3 is TGTGCCAGCAGTTGGGGAGGGGGCTACGAGCAGTACTTC.

The CDR3 sequence is CASSTPWRENTQYF. The CDR3 DNA follows: TGTGCCAGCAGTACGCCGTGGAGGGAGAATACGCAGTATTTT. The chain carries TRBV28 and TRBJ2-3; D may be TRBD2 (6 bases). The germline V and J ends were trimmed by 5 bases and 7 bases, with 16 bases remaining between them. This CDR3 is built from 14 residues. Looked up from germline, CDR1 is MDHEN and CDR2 is SYDVKM.

The chain joins TRBV28 to TRBJ2-7, with 11 bases matching TRBD2. The length of the CDR3 is 17 residues. V dropped 5 bases and J dropped 0; count of bases not matched to a gene: 9. The germline gives CDR1 MDHEN, CDR2 SYDVKM. The CDR3 bases are TGTGCCAGCAGTCGAGGACTAGCGGGTTTAAGCTCCTACGAGCAGTACTTC. Its protein product is CASSRGLAGLSSYEQYF. Variable domain in full (rest from reference TRBV28 and TRBJ2-7): DVKVTQSSRYLVKRTGEKVFLECVQDMDHENMFWYRQDPGLGLRLIYFSYDVKMKEKGDIPEGYSVSREKKERFSLILESASTNQTSMYLCASSRGLAGLSSYEQYFGPGTRLTVT.